The clone carrying this T cell receptor (beta chain) was found a few times. The antigen is not known. The source of the sample is a study of post-analysis software for immune sequencing data. About the study: Several disease courses (relapsing-remitting, secondary progressive and progressive-relapsing) of multiple sclerosis were included.

V gave up 1 base and J gave up 6 bases; unmatched junction bases: 3. There are 13 residues in the CDR3. The V gene's germline CDR1 is SQVTM and CDR2 ANQGSEA. The study, taken as a whole, reports: Included in a set of roughly five TRBV segments more frequent in patients than controls were TRBV5-6, TRBV5-1 and TRBV20-1.

cDNA libraries of TCR beta carried unique molecular identifiers. Some 500,000 cDNA molecules were recovered from an input of 1 to 10 million T cells. A single record per CDR3 protein comes from TCRdb applying MiXCR to the PCR reads. Among almost 700,000 distinct CDR3 sequences, approximately 59% were seen once, and the ten largest hold about 11%. The V gene is TRBV29-1, the J gene TRBJ2-4; 7 nucleotides agree with TRBD2. Sequenced material: blood. This TCR derives from a girl aged 2 to 10 with multiple sclerosis. The CDR3 protein is CSVEGRERNIQYF. The CDR3 bases are TGCAGCGTTGAAGGGCGGGAGAGAAACATTCAGTACTTC.